This T cell receptor (beta chain) came from a study of control samples from healthy donors and cancer patients. Here immunoSEQ multiplex PCR was the method, and the copy in TCRdb shows in-frame clones only, minus some. The data show 100,000 to 150,000 clones, about nine tenths seen once. The V end was cut by 3 bases, the J end by 1 base, with 9 bases between. There are 14 residues in the CDR3. CDR1 is LGHDT and CDR2 is YNNKEL in the germline V gene (reference sequence). The sequenced material came from blood. The clonotype was recovered from a man aged 35-49 years in good health. V gene TRBV3-1 (or the pseudogene TRBV3-2) combines with J gene TRBJ2-5; D gene unclear. This chain's CDR3 is CASSHTAIQETQYF. The CDR3 bases are TGTGCCAGCAGCCACACAGCCATCCAAGAGACCCAGTACTTC.